This is a list of T cell receptor beta chains from one sample in a study of blood T cell repertoires in COVID-19. Here immunoSEQ multiplex PCR was the method, and the copy in TCRdb shows in-frame clones only, minus some. The repertoire holds around 400,000 clones, with approximately 88% as singletons. Source material: peripheral blood. The receptors were gathered from a man aged 35-49 years with acute or convalescent COVID-19. Each CDR3 is given with its conserved first and last residue. A D gene is named only where the DNA matches it firmly. Expanded clones get a size class; other rows say once, few or many, or leave the size out.

.	TRBJ2-1	.	TRBV30	CAWSGVRELSYNEQFF	TGTGCCTGGAGTGGTGTAAGGGAGCTTTCCTACAATGAGCAGTTCTTC
.	TRBJ1-3	.	TRBV6-5	CASSNPQGGGNTIYF	TGTGCCAGCAGCAACCCACAGGGCGGCGGAAACACCATATATTTT
TRBD2	TRBJ2-1	.	TRBV2	CASSPGLAGASYNEQFF	TGTGCCAGCAGTCCTGGACTAGCGGGTGCCTCCTACAATGAGCAGTTCTTC
.	TRBJ1-1	.	TRBV5-1	CASDSHYGEGNTEAFF	TGCGCCAGCGACTCCCACTACGGGGAGGGGAACACTGAAGCTTTCTTT
TRBD1	TRBJ2-7	.	TRBV3-1/TRBV3-2	CASSQVAGQGGEQYF	TGTGCCAGCAGCCAAGTCGCAGGACAGGGAGGCGAGCAGTACTTC
.	TRBJ1-1	.	TRBV9	CASSGGGTEAFF	TGTGCCAGCAGCGGGGGGGGCACTGAAGCTTTCTTT
TRBD2	TRBJ2-3	.	TRBV28	CASSYNSGRTQYF	TGTGCCAGCAGCTACAATAGCGGGAGAACGCAGTATTTT
TRBD1	TRBJ2-5	.	TRBV6-2/TRBV6-3	CASSTGTGETQYF	TGTGCCAGCAGTACAGGGACAGGGGAGACCCAGTACTTC
TRBD1	TRBJ2-7	.	TRBV2	CASSETGVYEQYF	TGTGCCAGCAGTGAGACAGGGGTGTACGAGCAGTACTTC
TRBD1	TRBJ2-5	.	TRBV11-2	CASRTGGETQYF	TGTGCCAGCCGGACAGGGGGGGAGACCCAGTACTTC
TRBD1	TRBJ1-6	.	TRBV5-1	CASSLETGGKYNSPLHF	TGCGCCAGCAGCTTGGAAACAGGGGGCAAGTATAATTCACCCCTCCACTTT
.	TRBJ2-2	.	TRBV2	CASSEEQNTGELFF	TGTGCCAGCAGTGAAGAACAGAACACCGGGGAGCTGTTTTTT
.	TRBJ1-5	.	TRBV5-4	CASSLTPGNQPQHF	TGTGCCAGCAGCTTGACCCCCGGGAATCAGCCCCAGCATTTT
.	TRBJ2-1	.	TRBV25-1	CASSEFLILVWGHEQFF	TGTGCCAGCAGTGAGTTCCTTATCCTAGTGTGGGGCCATGAGCAGTTCTTC
.	TRBJ1-5	.	TRBV12-3/TRBV12-4	CASRFQGYQPQHF	TGTGCCAGCAGGTTCCAGGGTTATCAGCCCCAGCATTTT
.	TRBJ1-6	.	TRBV11-3	CASARGGGSPLHF	TGTGCCAGCGCCCGGGGGGGCGGTTCACCCCTCCACTTT
TRBD1	TRBJ1-4	.	TRBV30	CAWSSLSSGGFGANEKLFF	TGTGCCTGGAGTTCTCTTTCTTCAGGGGGATTTGGCGCTAATGAAAAACTGTTTTTT
.	TRBJ1-2	.	TRBV28	CASSPNPDYNYGYTF	TGTGCCAGCAGCCCTAACCCGGACTACAACTATGGCTACACCTTC
.	TRBJ2-7	.	TRBV10-1	CASSEGLAYEQYF	TGCGCCAGCAGTGAGGGGCTTGCCTACGAGCAGTACTTC
TRBD2	TRBJ2-1	once	TRBV19	CATSGGSYNEQFF	TGTGCCACTTCCGGGGGGTCCTACAATGAGCAGTTCTTC
.	TRBJ2-3	.	TRBV28	CASSFPWAYTDTQYF	TGTGCCAGCAGTTTCCCCTGGGCCTACACAGATACGCAGTATTTT
TRBD2	TRBJ2-1	.	TRBV7-8	CASSLALAERNEQFF	TGTGCCAGCAGCTTAGCCCTAGCGGAGCGCAATGAGCAGTTCTTC
TRBD1	TRBJ1-2	.	TRBV6-5	CADRDGTYGYTF	TGCGCGGACAGGGACGGAACCTATGGCTACACCTTC
.	TRBJ1-5	.	TRBV6-6	CASSQGAGQPQHF	TGTGCCAGCAGTCAAGGGGCCGGTCAGCCCCAGCATTTT
.	TRBJ2-5	.	TRBV12-5	CASAGETQYF	TGTGCTAGTGCAGGGGAGACCCAGTACTTC
.	TRBJ1-2	.	TRBV9	CASSVEYRGRGYTF	TGTGCCAGCAGCGTAGAGTACCGCGGGCGGGGCTACACCTTC
.	TRBJ1-2	few	TRBV5-1	CASSLEGGTKGYTF	TGCGCCAGCTCTCTGGAAGGGGGTACAAAGGGCTACACCTTC
.	TRBJ2-1	.	TRBV4-1	CASSRGNEQFF	TGCGCCAGCAGCAGAGGCAATGAGCAGTTCTTC
.	TRBJ2-5	.	TRBV3-1/TRBV3-2	CASTPGGAGQETQYF	TGTGCCAGCACCCCTGGTGGGGCAGGGCAAGAGACCCAGTACTTC
.	TRBJ2-7	.	TRBV14	CASSPTLSAYEQYF	TGTGCCAGCAGCCCGACACTCAGTGCCTACGAGCAGTACTTC
TRBD1	TRBJ1-1	.	TRBV20-1	CSASQRTGGSTEAFF	TGCAGTGCTAGTCAGAGGACAGGGGGAAGCACTGAAGCTTTCTTT
.	TRBJ1-2	.	TRBV6-2/TRBV6-3	CASSPGYLYTF	TGTGCCAGCAGTCCAGGGTACCTTTACACCTTC
TRBD1	TRBJ2-7	.	TRBV4-3	CASSQSTGRGDEQYF	TGCGCCAGCAGCCAATCGACAGGGCGAGGGGACGAGCAGTACTTC
.	TRBJ2-5	.	TRBV3-1/TRBV3-2	CASSQDPLLPQYF	TGTGCCAGCAGCCAAGACCCCTTACTACCTCAGTACTTC
.	TRBJ1-6	.	TRBV6-2/TRBV6-3	CASSYEGESSYNSPLHF	TGTGCCAGCAGTTACGAGGGCGAGAGCTCCTATAATTCACCCCTCCACTTT
TRBD1	TRBJ1-5	.	TRBV6-5	CASTKDRVANQPQHF	TGTGCCAGCACTAAAGACAGGGTTGCAAATCAGCCCCAGCATTTT
.	TRBJ1-6	once	TRBV11-2	CASSLEGGPGRDAYNSPLHF	TGTGCCAGCAGCTTAGAGGGTGGCCCAGGGCGGGACGCCTATAATTCACCCCTCCACTTT
TRBD1	TRBJ1-2	.	TRBV19	CASSPTGANYGYTF	TGTGCCAGTAGTCCGACAGGGGCCAACTATGGCTACACCTTC
.	TRBJ1-2	.	TRBV19	CASSRGSGILGVYGYTF	TGTGCCAGTAGTAGGGGCAGTGGTATCCTCGGAGTCTATGGCTACACCTTC
.	TRBJ1-1	.	TRBV5-1	CASSSKPGHLNTEAFF	TGCGCCAGCAGCTCAAAGCCGGGACATTTGAACACTGAAGCTTTCTTT
TRBD1	TRBJ1-4	.	TRBV7-9	CASSFRPGQGDEKLFF	TGTGCCAGCAGCTTCCGACCCGGACAGGGAGATGAAAAACTGTTTTTT
.	TRBJ1-2	once	TRBV21-1	CASSPRDRGYGYTF	TGTGCCAGCAGTCCGAGGGACAGGGGCTATGGCTACACCTTC
.	TRBJ1-1	.	TRBV12-3/TRBV12-4	CASSIHVNTEAFF	TGTGCCAGCAGCATCCATGTGAACACTGAAGCTTTCTTT
TRBD1	TRBJ2-1	.	TRBV7-8	CASSQNDRGDNEQFF	TGTGCCAGCAGCCAAAATGACAGGGGGGACAATGAGCAGTTCTTC
.	TRBJ1-2	.	TRBV2	CASIVPPGTDYGYTF	TGTGCCAGCATAGTTCCTCCGGGAACGGACTATGGCTACACCTTC
.	TRBJ2-7	.	TRBV7-8	CASNPPYWDTTGQYF	TGTGCCAGCAACCCGCCCTACTGGGACACCACCGGGCAGTACTTC
.	TRBJ2-2	.	TRBV5-6	CASSSYTGELFF	TGTGCCAGCAGCTCTTACACCGGGGAGCTGTTTTTT
TRBD2	TRBJ2-7	once	TRBV9	CASSALGLAGVSEQYF	TGTGCCAGCAGCGCCCTTGGACTAGCGGGAGTCTCCGAGCAGTACTTC
TRBD1	TRBJ2-3	.	TRBV6-5	CASTTTGVDADTQYF	TGTGCCAGCACCACGACAGGGGTTGACGCAGATACGCAGTATTTT
.	TRBJ1-2	.	TRBV20-1	CSASGEWVPTGGYTF	TGCAGTGCTAGTGGGGAATGGGTGCCCACAGGAGGCTACACCTTC
.	TRBJ1-4	once	TRBV7-9	CASSRGEGGKLFF	TGTGCCAGCAGCCGAGGGGAGGGAGGAAAACTGTTTTTT
TRBD1	TRBJ2-1	.	TRBV29-1	CSEGTGVSNEQFF	TGCAGCGAGGGGACAGGGGTCAGCAATGAGCAGTTCTTC
.	TRBJ2-7	.	TRBV7-3	CASSPSPGVSYEQYF	TGTGCCAGCAGCCCAAGTCCCGGGGTCTCCTACGAGCAGTACTTC
.	TRBJ1-6	few	TRBV5-1	CASSLANKRDKDNSPLHF	TGCGCCAGCAGCTTGGCTAATAAAAGGGACAAGGACAATTCACCCCTCCACTTT
.	TRBJ1-5	.	TRBV7-9	CASSLVGGGGQPQHF	TGTGCCAGCAGCCTCGTGGGGGGTGGAGGCCAGCCCCAGCATTTT
.	TRBJ1-2	.	TRBV7-9	CASSLADSRERYTF	TGTGCCAGCAGCTTAGCAGACAGCCGGGAGCGCTACACCTTC
TRBD2	TRBJ2-7	few	TRBV27	CASMPLAGALYEQYF	TGTGCCAGCATGCCGCTAGCGGGTGCTCTCTACGAGCAGTACTTC
.	TRBJ2-1	.	TRBV11-2	CASSLVRQVNSYNEQFF	TGTGCCAGCAGCTTAGTCCGGCAGGTCAACTCCTACAATGAGCAGTTCTTC
TRBD1	TRBJ2-2	.	TRBV11-2	CASSLDTGTGKYTGELFF	TGTGCCAGCAGCTTAGATACCGGGACAGGGAAATACACCGGGGAGCTGTTTTTT